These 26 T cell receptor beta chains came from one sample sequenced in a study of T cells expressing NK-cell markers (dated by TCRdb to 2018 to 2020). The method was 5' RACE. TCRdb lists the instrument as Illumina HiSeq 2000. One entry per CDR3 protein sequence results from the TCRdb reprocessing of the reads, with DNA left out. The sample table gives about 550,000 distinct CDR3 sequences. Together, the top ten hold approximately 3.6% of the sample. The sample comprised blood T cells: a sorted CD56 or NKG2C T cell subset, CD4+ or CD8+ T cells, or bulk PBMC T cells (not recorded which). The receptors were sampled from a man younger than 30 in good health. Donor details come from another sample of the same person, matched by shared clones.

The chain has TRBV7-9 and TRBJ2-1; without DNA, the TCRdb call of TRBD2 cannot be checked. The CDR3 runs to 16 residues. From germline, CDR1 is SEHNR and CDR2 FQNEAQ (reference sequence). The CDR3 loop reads CASTDFSGRAPNEQFF.

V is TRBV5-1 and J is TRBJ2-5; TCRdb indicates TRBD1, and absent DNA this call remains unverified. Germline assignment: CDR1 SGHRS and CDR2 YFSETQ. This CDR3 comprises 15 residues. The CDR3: CASSLVRHGEETQYF.

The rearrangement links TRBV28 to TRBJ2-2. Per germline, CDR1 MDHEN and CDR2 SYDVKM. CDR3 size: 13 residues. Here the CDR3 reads CASNTQDTGELFF.

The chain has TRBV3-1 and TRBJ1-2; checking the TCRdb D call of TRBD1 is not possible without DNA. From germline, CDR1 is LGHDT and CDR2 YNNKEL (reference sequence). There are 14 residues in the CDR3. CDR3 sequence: CASSSGQGSGGYTF.

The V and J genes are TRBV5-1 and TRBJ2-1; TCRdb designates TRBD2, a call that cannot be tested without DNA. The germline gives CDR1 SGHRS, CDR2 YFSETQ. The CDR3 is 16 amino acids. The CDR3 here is CASSLANVAGALEQFF. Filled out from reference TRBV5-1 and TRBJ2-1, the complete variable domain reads KAGVTQTPRYLIKTRGQQVTLSCSPISGHRSVSWYQQTPGQGLQFLFEYFSETQRNKGNFPGRFSGRQFSNSRSEMNVSTLELGDSALYLCASSLANVAGALEQFFGPGTRLTVL.

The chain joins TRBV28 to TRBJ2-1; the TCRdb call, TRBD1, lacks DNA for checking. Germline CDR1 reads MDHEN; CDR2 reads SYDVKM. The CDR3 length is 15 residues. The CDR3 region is CASSSPGRINNEQFF. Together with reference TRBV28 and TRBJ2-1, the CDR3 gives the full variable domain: DVKVTQSSRYLVKRTGEKVFLECVQDMDHENMFWYRQDPGLGLRLIYFSYDVKMKEKGDIPEGYSVSREKKERFSLILESASTNQTSMYLCASSSPGRINNEQFFGPGTRLTVL.

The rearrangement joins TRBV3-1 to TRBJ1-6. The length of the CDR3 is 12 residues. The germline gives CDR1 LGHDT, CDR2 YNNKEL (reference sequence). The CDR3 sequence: CASIGSGVPLHF.

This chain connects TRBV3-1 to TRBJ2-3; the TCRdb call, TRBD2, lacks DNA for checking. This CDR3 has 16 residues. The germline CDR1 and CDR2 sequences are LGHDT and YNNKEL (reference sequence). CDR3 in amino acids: CASSHLPSGRADTQYF.

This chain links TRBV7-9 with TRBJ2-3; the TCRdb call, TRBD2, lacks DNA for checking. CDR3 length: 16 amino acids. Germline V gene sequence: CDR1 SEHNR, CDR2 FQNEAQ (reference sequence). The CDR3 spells CASSSFGGKGTDTQYF.

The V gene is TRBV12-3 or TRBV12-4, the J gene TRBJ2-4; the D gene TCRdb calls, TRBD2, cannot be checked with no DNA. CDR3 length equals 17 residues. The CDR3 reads CASSLRRQGLAKNIQYF.

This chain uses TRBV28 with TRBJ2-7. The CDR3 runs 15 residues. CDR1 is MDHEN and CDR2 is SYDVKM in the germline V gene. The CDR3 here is CASSLALVRSYEQYF.

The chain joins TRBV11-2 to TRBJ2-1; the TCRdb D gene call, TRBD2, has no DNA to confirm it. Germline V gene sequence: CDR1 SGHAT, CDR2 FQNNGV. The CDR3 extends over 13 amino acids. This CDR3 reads CASSLSAAREQFF.

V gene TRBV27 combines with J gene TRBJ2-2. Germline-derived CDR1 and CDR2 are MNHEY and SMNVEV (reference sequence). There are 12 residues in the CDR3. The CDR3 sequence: CASLRYPGELFF.

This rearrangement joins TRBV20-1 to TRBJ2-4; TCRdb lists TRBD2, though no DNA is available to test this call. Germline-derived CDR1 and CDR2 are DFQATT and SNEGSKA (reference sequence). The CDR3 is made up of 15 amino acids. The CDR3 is CSAHHRGRAKNIQYF.

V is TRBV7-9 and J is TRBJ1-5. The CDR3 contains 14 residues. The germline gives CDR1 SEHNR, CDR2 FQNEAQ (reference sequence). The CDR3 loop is CASSSPRSNQPQHF. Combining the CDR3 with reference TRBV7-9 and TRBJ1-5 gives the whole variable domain DTGVSQNPRHKITKRGQNVTFRCDPISEHNRLYWYRQTLGQGPEFLTYFQNEAQLEKSRLLSDRFSAERPKGSFSTLEIQRTEQGDSAMYLCASSSPRSNQPQHFGDGTRLSIL.

This CDR3 is CASSHGQEETQYF. The chain is built from TRBV5-5 and TRBJ2-5; lacking DNA, the TRBD1 call made by TCRdb goes unchecked. In germline, CDR1 is SGHKS, CDR2 YYEKEE (reference sequence). This CDR3 spans 13 amino acids. Filled out from reference TRBV5-5 and TRBJ2-5, the complete variable domain reads DAGVTQSPTHLIKTRGQQVTLRCSPISGHKSVSWYQQVLGQGPQFIFQYYEKEERGRGNFPDRFSARQFPNYSSELNVNALLLGDSALYLCASSHGQEETQYFGPGTRLLVL.

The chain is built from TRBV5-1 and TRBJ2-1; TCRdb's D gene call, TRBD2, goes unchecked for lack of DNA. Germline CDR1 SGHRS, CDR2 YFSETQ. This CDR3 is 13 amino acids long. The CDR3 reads CASSSGAANEQFF.

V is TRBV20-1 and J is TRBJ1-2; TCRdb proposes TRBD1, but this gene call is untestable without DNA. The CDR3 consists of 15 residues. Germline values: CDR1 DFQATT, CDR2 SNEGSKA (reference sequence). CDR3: CSAQKGGQGTYGYTF.

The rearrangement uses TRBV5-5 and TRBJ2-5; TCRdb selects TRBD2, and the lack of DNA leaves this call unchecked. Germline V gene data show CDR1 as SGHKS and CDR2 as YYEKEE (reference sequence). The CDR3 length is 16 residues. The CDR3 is CASSLVFGGRRATQYF.

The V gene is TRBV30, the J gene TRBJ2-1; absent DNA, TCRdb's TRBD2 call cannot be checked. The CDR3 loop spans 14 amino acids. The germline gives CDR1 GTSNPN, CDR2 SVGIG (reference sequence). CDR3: CAWSPGLASNEQFF.

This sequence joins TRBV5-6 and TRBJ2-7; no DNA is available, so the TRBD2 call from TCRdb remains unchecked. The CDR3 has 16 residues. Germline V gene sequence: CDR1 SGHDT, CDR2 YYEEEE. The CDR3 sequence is CASSWLLAENSYEQYF.

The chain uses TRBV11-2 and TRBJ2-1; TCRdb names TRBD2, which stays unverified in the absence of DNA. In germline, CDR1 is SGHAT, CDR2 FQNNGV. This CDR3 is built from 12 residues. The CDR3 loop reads CASSFSGRTQFF. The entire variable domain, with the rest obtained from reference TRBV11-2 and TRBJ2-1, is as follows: EAGVAQSPRYKIIEKRQSVAFWCNPISGHATLYWYQQILGQGPKLLIQFQNNGVVDDSQLPKDRFSAERLKGVDSTLKIQPAKLEDSAVYLCASSFSGRTQFFGPGTRLTVL.

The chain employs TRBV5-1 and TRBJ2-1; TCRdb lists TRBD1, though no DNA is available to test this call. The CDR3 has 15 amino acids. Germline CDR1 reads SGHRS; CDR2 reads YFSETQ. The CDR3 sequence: CASSSPGGPRIEQFF.

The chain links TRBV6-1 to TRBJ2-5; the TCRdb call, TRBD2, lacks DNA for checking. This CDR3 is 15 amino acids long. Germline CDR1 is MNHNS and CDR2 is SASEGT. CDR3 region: CASRGVSGPQETQYF.

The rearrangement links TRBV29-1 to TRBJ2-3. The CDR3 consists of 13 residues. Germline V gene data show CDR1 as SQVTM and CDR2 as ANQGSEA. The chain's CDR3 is CSVEDRGSFVQYF.

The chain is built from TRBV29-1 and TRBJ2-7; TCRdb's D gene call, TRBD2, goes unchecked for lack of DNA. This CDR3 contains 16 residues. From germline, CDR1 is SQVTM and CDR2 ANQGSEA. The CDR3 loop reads CSVVGLAGKVSYEQYF.